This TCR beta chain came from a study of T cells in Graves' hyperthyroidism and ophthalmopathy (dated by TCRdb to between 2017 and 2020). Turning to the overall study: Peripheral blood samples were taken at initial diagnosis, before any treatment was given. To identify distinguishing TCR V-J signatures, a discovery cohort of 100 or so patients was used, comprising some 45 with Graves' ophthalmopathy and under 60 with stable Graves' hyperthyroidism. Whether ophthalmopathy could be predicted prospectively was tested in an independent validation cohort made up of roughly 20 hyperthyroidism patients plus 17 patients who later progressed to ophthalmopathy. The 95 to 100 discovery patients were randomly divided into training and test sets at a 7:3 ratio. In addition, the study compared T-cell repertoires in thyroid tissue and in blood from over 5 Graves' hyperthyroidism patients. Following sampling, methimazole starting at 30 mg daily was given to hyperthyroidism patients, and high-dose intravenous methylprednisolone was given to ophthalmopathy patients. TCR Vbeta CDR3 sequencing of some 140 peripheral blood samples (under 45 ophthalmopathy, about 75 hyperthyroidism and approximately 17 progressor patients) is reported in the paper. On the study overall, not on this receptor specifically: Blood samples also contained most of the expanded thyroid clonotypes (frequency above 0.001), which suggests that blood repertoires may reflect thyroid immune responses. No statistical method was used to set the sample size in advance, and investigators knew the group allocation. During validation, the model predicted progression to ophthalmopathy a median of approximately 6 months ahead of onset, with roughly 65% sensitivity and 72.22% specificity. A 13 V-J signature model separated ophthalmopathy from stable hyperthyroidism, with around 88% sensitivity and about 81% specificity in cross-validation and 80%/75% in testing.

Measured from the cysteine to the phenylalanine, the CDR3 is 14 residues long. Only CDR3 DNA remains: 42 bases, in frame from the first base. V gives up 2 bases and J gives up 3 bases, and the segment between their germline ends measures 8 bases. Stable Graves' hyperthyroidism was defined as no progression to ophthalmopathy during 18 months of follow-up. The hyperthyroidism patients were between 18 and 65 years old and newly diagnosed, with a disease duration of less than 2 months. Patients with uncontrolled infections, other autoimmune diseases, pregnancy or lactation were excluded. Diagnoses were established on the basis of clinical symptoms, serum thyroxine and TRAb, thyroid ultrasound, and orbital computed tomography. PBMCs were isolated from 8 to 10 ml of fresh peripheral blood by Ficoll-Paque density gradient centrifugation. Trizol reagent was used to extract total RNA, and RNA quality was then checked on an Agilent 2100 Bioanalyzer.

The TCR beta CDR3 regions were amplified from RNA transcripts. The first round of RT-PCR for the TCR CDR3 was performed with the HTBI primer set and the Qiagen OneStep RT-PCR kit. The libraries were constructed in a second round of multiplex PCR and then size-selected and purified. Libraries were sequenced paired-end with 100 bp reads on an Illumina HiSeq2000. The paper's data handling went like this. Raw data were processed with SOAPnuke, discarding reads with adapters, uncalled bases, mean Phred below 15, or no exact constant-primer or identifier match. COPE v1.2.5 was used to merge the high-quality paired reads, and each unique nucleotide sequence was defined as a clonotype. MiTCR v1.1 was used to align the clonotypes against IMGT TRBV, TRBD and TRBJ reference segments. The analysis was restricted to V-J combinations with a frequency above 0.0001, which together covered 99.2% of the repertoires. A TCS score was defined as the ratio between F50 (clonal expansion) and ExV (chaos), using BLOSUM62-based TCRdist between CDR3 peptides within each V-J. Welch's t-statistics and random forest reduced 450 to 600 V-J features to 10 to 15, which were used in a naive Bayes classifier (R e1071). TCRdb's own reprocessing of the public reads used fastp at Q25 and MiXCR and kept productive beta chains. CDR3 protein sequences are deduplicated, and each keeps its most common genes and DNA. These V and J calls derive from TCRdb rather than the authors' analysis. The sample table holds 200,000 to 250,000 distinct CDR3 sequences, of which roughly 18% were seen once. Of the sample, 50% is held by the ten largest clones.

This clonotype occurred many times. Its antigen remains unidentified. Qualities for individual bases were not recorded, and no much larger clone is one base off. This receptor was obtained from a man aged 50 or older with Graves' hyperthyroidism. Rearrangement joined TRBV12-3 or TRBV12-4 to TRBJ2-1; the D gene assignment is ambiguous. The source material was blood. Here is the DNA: TGTGCCAGCAGTTTAAGAGGCTACTACAATGAGCAGTTCTTC. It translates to CASSLRGYYNEQFF.